This TCR beta chain was captured in a study of radiotherapy plus CTLA-4 blockade in lung cancer. On the study more broadly: For around 18% of patients, objective responses occurred, and approximately 33% had disease control. Notes on the study in general: TCR clones from tumors expanded in blood after radiotherapy plus ipilimumab.

The data were produced by immunoSEQ multiplex PCR, yet TCRdb's version contains in-frame clones alone and is incomplete. The sample has under 65,000 clones, 77% seen once; the top ten hold around 2.5%. In regard to this clone: As yet, its antigen is unknown.

The CDR3 has 14 residues. The germline gives CDR1 MNHNS, CDR2 SASEGT. With 1 base removed from V and 9 bases from J, the gap between germline ends came to 13 bases. The sample in question was peripheral blood, obtained from a patient treated with radiotherapy plus ipilimumab. The chain couples TRBV6-1 to TRBJ2-1, with D possibly being TRBD1 (5 bases). This sequence originates from a human donor with non-small cell lung cancer whose response to radiotherapy plus ipilimumab could not be evaluated. CDR3 residues: CASSEVGRVGEQFF. The CDR3 bases are TGTGCCAGCAGTGAAGTCGGCAGGGTGGGTGAGCAGTTCTTC.